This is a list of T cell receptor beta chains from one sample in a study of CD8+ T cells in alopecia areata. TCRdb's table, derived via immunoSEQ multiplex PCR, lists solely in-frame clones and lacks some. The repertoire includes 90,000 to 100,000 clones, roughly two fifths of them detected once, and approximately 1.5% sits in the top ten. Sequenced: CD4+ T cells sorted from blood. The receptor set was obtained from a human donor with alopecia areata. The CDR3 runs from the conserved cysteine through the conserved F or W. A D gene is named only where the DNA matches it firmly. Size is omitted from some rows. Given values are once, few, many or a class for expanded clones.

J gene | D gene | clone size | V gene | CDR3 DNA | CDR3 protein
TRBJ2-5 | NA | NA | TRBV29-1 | TGCAGCGTTGCGCAGGTCGGGGGCAGAGAGACCCAGTACTTC | CSVAQVGGRETQYF
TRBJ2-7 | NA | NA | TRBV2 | TGTGCCAGCAGACGGGAATTCTACGAGCAGTACTTC | CASRREFYEQYF
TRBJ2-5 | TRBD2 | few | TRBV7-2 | TGTGCCAGCAGCTTGGCTAGCGGGCAAGAGACCCAGTACTTC | CASSLASGQETQYF
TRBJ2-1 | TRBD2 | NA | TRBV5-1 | TGCGCCAGCAGCGTACTAGCGGGGGGAATCAATGAGCAGTTCTTC | CASSVLAGGINEQFF
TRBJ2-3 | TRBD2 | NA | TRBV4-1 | TGCGCCAGCAGCCTTGGACTAGCGGGAGGTGATACGCAGTATTTT | CASSLGLAGGDTQYF
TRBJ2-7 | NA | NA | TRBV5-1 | TGCGCCAGCAGTAATGGAAACTACGAGCAGTACTTC | CASSNGNYEQYF
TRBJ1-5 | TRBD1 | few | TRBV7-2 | TGTGCCAGCAGCCCCCGGACAGGGGGCAGCTATAGCAATCAGCCCCAGCATTTT | CASSPRTGGSYSNQPQHF
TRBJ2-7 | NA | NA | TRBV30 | TGTGCCTGGAGTGTCGCGATCGGGACTCCTAAAACCTACTTCTCCTACGAGCAGTACTTC | CAWSVAIGTPKTYFSYEQYF
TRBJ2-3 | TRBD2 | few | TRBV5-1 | TGCGCCAGCAGCCTGGGGACTAGCGGGGGAGATACGCAGTATTTT | CASSLGTSGGDTQYF
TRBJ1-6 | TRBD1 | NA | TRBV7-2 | TGTGCCAGCAGCTTAGCGACTGGGACAGGGTTGAGCTCCTATAATTCACCCCTCCACTTT | CASSLATGTGLSSYNSPLHF
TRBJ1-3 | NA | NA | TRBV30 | TGTGCCTGGATACCCCGCACAGTTCGGGGAAACACCATATATTTT | CAWIPRTVRGNTIYF
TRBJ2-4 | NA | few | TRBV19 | TGTGCCAGTAGTCCTATTAGGGGCGAGGCCAAAAACATTCAGTACTTC | CASSPIRGEAKNIQYF
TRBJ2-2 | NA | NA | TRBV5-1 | TGCGCCAGCAGCTTGGGGGTTAGCGCGAACACCGGGGAGCTGTTTTTT | CASSLGVSANTGELFF
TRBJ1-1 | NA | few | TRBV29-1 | TGCAGCGTTTATCGTGGAGCTGAAGCTTTCTTT | CSVYRGAEAFF
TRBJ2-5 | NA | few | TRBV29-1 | TGCAGCGCTTCGGTGCCGGAGGAGACCCAGTACTTC | CSASVPEETQYF
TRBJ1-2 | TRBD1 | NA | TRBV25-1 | TGTGCCAGCAGTGACCGAGGGACAGCCTATGGCTACACCTTC | CASSDRGTAYGYTF
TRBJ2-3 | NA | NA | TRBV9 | TGTGCCAGCACCCCCGATCGGGATACGCAGTATTTT | CASTPDRDTQYF
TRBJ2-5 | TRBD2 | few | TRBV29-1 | TGCAGCGTCAGACTAGCGGGGGGGCGAGAGACCCAGTACTTC | CSVRLAGGRETQYF
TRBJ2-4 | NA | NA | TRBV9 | TGTGCCAGCAGCGTAGGTAGTCAGGGGATAGCCAAAAACATTCAGTACTTC | CASSVGSQGIAKNIQYF
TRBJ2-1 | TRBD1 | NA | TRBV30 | TGTGCCTGGAACACTAACAGGGGTAATGAGCAGTTCTTC | CAWNTNRGNEQFF
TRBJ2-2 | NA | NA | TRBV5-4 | TGTGCCAGCAGCTTTGCGGGTTCTGCCGGGGAGCTGTTTTTT | CASSFAGSAGELFF
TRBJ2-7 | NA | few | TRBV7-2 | TGTGCCAGCAGCTTAAGACAGCGCTCCTACGAGCAGTACTTC | CASSLRQRSYEQYF
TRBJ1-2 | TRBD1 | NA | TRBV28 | TGTGCCAGCAGTTTAGAGGGGGCCCCCTATGGCTACACCTTC | CASSLEGAPYGYTF
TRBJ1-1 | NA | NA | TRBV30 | TGTGCCTGGAGTGTAACATTATTTGGATCTGAAGCTTTCTTT | CAWSVTLFGSEAFF
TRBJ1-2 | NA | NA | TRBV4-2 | TGTGCCAGCAGCCAACTTACCATAGACAGGAGTGGCTACACCTTC | CASSQLTIDRSGYTF
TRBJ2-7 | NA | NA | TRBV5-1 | TGCGCCAGCAGCTCACGGGACTCCTACGAGCAGTACTTC | CASSSRDSYEQYF
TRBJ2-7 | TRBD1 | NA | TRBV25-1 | TGTGCCAGCAGTGAATTTAGGACAGGGACCTACGAGCAGTACTTC | CASSEFRTGTYEQYF
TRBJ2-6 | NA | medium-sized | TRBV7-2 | TGTGCCAGCAGCTTAGTGGGGGTACCTGGGGCCAACGTCCTGACTTTC | CASSLVGVPGANVLTF
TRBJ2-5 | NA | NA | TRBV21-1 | TGTGCCAGCATCCAGCGAGGGTGGGAGACCCAGTACTTC | CASIQRGWETQYF
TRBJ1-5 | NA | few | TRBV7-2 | TGTGCCAGCAGCAAAACGACAGGTAATCAGCCCCAGCATTTT | CASSKTTGNQPQHF
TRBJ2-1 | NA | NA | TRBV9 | TGTGCCAGCAGCGTAGTGTCCTACAATGAGCAGTTCTTC | CASSVVSYNEQFF
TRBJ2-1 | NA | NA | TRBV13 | TGTGCCAGCAGCCCGAGGGGTAGGAATGAGCAGTTCTTC | CASSPRGRNEQFF
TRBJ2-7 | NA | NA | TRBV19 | TGTGCCACCGCGGCCTCTTACTACGAGCAGTACTTC | CATAASYYEQYF
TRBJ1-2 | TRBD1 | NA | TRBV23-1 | TGCGCCAGCAATAGGGACAGGGGCTCCTATGGCTACACCTTC | CASNRDRGSYGYTF